The T cell receptor (beta chain) under discussion was sequenced for a study of shared clonotypes between healthy human individuals. Study background: The donor group consisted of a couple of women and a few men, aged 18 to 49.

Source study methods: Junction-only immunoSEQ sequences carried no quality scores, so filtering differed. The assay was immunoSEQ multiplex PCR, and TCRdb's table has in-frame clones only and misses some. V and J calls and clone size come straight from that table; D and trimming were deduced from the DNA. The top ten clones hold under 0.45% of a sample with 2 million to 2.5 million clones, more than 80% of them seen once. The CDR3 is made up of 14 amino acids. The germline V gene has CDR1 MDHEN and CDR2 SYDVKM. The germline V and J ends were trimmed by 7 bases and 3 bases, with 15 bases remaining between them.

The specimen sequenced was naive CD4+ T cells from PBMCs. The subset here: CD45RA+ positively selected. The rearrangement joins TRBV28 to TRBJ1-1; D is ambiguous. This TCR was recovered from a man younger than 35 in good health. Some clones in this sample may be carry-over from other donors' samples. The CDR3: CASTTGPFYTEAFF. The DNA of the CDR3 is TGTGCCAGCACAACCGGGCCCTTTTACACTGAAGCTTTCTTT.